This note documents a single T cell receptor (beta chain) sequence. Its matching antigen is unknown. This sample was included in a study of T cell responses to AZD1222 COVID-19 vaccine. Study summary: The study pooled second doses at about 4 or about 12 weeks.

The data were produced by immunoSEQ multiplex PCR, yet TCRdb's version contains in-frame clones alone and is incomplete. The sample records 90,000 to 110,000 clones, roughly 87% being singletons. Findings and caveats of the study: Spike-specific TCR repertoires showed rising breadth and depth after two AZD1222 doses. A mostly white British donor set with more females was recruited, and clonal diversity was possibly underestimated. Repertoire samples came only from after the peak T cell response.

V was clipped by 3 bases and J by 10 bases, with 10 bases between them. The germline gives CDR1 LNHDA, CDR2 SQIVND (reference sequence). There are 12 residues in the CDR3. Source: peripheral blood, taken on day 0 of AZD1222 vaccination. The rearrangement uses TRBV19 and TRBJ2-1, with D tentatively TRBD2 (5 bases). This TCR was sampled from an adult in good health. In DNA, the CDR3 is TGTGCCAGTAGTATTTTGGACTCGGAGCAGTTCTTC. It translates to CASSILDSEQFF.